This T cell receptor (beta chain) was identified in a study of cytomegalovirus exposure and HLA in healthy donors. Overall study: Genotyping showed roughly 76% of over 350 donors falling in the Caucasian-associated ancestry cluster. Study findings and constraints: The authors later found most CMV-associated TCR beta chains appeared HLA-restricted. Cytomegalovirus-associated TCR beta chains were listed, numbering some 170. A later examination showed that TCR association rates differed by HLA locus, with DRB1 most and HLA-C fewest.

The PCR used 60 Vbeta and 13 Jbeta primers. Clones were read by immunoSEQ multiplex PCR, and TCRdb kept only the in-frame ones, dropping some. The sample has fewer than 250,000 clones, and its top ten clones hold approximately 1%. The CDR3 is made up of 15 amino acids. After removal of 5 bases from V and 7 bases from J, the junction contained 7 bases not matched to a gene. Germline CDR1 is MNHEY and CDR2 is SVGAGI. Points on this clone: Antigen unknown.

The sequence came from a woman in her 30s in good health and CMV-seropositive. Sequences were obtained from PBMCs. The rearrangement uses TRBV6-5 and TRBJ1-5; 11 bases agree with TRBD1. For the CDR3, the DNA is TGTGCCAGCAGTACGGACAGGGGGCGCGGGCAGCCCCAGCATTTT. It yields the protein CASSTDRGRGQPQHF.